The clone carrying this T cell receptor beta chain has more than one count but fewer than ten. The data are from a study of cytomegalovirus exposure and HLA in healthy donors. The PCR used 60 Vbeta and 13 Jbeta primers. Clones were read by immunoSEQ multiplex PCR, and TCRdb kept only the in-frame ones, dropping some. The profile shows under 140,000 clones, 60% to 85% of them singletons. The CDR3 length is 13 residues. With 10 bases removed from V and 8 bases from J, the gap between germline ends came to 17 bases. Germline values: CDR1 WNHNN, CDR2 SYGVQD (reference sequence). The TCR was taken from a woman in her sixties in good health and CMV-seropositive. The sample taken for sequencing was PBMCs. The genes are TRBV10-1 and TRBJ1-4; D is perhaps TRBD1 (6 bases). The CDR3 DNA is TGCGCCACAGGGACAACAGGCGGGGAAAAACTGTTTTTT. It encodes CATGTTGGEKLFF.